These 5 T cell receptor beta chains were sequenced from one sample in a study of cytomegalovirus exposure and HLA in healthy donors. In the PCR, 60 Vbeta and 13 Jbeta primers were used. TCRdb keeps only in-frame clones here, not all; method: immunoSEQ multiplex PCR. The sample holds roughly 77,000 clones, 60% to 85% seen once. The specimen was PBMCs. These receptors were collected from a man in his forties or fifties in good health and CMV-seronegative.

This clone appeared once. The chain carries TRBV5-1 and TRBJ2-7; 13 nucleotides align to TRBD2. The junction had 11 bases not matched to a gene; V was cut back by 0 bases and J by 5 bases. Germline V gene sequence: CDR1 SGHRS, CDR2 YFSETQ. The CDR3 is made up of 18 amino acids. CDR3 bases: TGCGCCAGCAGCTTGGCCTGGGGACTAGCGGGATCGGGCGACGAGCAGTACTTC. This translates into CASSLAWGLAGSGDEQYF.

This clone was observed a single time. The J gene is TRBJ1-1, the V gene TRBV25-1, with 10 bases that match TRBD1. Germline V CDR1 and CDR2: MGHDK, SYGVNS. V lost 8 bases and J lost 5; bases outside the gene matches: 8. The CDR3 is made up of 14 amino acids. DNA for the CDR3: TGTGCCAGCGGACGACAGGGGGCCTGGACTGAAGCTTTCTTT. Residues: CASGRQGAWTEAFF.

The CDR3 spells CASSYGLAGVGEQYF. CDR3 sequence (DNA): TGCGCCAGCAGCTACGGACTAGCGGGAGTGGGTGAGCAGTACTTC. The chain is built from TRBV5-1 and TRBJ2-7; 13 bases line up with TRBD2. Losses at the gene ends were 3 bases for V and 7 bases for J; bases not matched to a gene: 7. This CDR3 is 15 amino acids long. The germline V gene encodes CDR1 SGHRS and CDR2 YFSETQ.

This clone was detected only a few times. V is TRBV5-1 and J is TRBJ2-5, with D possibly TRBD1 on 6 matching bases. The closer fit of TRBJ2-7 to the DNA end suggests the J call may be wrong. Germline assignment: CDR1 SGHRS and CDR2 YFSETQ. The length of the CDR3 is 15 residues. Here the CDR3 DNA reads TGCGCCAGCAGCCCCATGGTTACAGGGAGCAACGAGCAGTACTTC. Translation gives CASSPMVTGSNEQYF.

The chain is built from TRBV9 and TRBJ2-3; D not certain. V lost 0 bases and J lost 1, with 3 bases in between. The length of the CDR3 is 13 residues. Germline V gene data show CDR1 as SGDLS and CDR2 as YYNGEE. CDR3 in amino acids: CASSVVGTDTQYF. Here the CDR3 DNA reads TGTGCCAGCAGCGTAGTAGGCACAGATACGCAGTATTTT.